This entry lists 3 T cell receptor beta chains sequenced from one sample in a study of neoadjuvant anti-PD-1 for oral cavity cancer. Sequencing used immunoSEQ multiplex PCR; TCRdb keeps in-frame clones, though not all of them. Of 15,000 or so clones in the sample, roughly 74% are singletons; the top ten hold less than 3.5%. Source: PBMCs, taken before nivolumab (anti-PD-1) treatment. Receptors were obtained from a person aged 40 to 85 with oral cavity squamous cell carcinoma.

The chain combines TRBV7-9 with TRBJ2-3, with 9 nucleotides matching TRBD2. The CDR3 totals 16 residues. The V segment lost 5 bases and the J segment 6 bases; nucleotides outside the gene matches: 12. The V gene's germline CDR1 is SEHNR and CDR2 FQNEAQ (reference sequence). Here the CDR3 reads CASSPIVAGVEDTQYF. The CDR3 DNA follows: TGTGCCAGCAGCCCCATCGTAGCGGGAGTAGAGGATACGCAGTATTTT. The whole variable domain, remainder taken from reference TRBV7-9 and TRBJ2-3, is DTGVSQNPRHKITKRGQNVTFRCDPISEHNRLYWYRQTLGQGPEFLTYFQNEAQLEKSRLLSDRFSAERPKGSFSTLEIQRTEQGDSAMYLCASSPIVAGVEDTQYFGPGTRLTVL.

This clone was seen a few times. V usage is TRBV5-4 and J usage is TRBJ2-7; TRBD1 agrees at 9 bases. The CDR3 length is 16 residues. Germline CDR1 and CDR2: SGHNT and YYREEE (reference sequence). V trimming: 2 bases; J trimming: 2 bases; junction bases outside the gene matches: 8. The CDR3: CASSFHGTGITYEQYF. CDR3 sequence (DNA): TGTGCCAGCAGCTTTCACGGGACAGGGATAACCTACGAGCAGTACTTC.

The V and J genes are TRBV11-2 and TRBJ2-2, with TRBD1 matching over 7 bases. The CDR3 extends over 15 amino acids. Germline CDR1 and CDR2: SGHAT and FQNNGV. Losses at the gene ends were 5 bases for V and 1 base for J; bases not matched to a gene: 4. The CDR3 protein is CASSPRQGNTGELFF. The CDR3 DNA is TGTGCCAGCAGCCCTCGACAGGGGAACACCGGGGAGCTGTTTTTT. The full variable domain, completed using reference TRBV11-2 and TRBJ2-2, is EAGVAQSPRYKIIEKRQSVAFWCNPISGHATLYWYQQILGQGPKLLIQFQNNGVVDDSQLPKDRFSAERLKGVDSTLKIQPAKLEDSAVYLCASSPRQGNTGELFFGEGSRLTVL.